The entry that follows covers one T cell receptor beta chain sequence. Antigen specificity is unknown. The data are from a study of human T cells and chemical hapten exposure. CDR1 and CDR2 from the germline V gene are MGHDK and SYGVNS. V shed 4 bases and J 5 bases; nucleotides not matched to a gene: 7. The CDR3 runs 15 residues. TCRdb re-called the RACE reads through MiXCR, storing one row per CDR3 protein. This table has 250,000 or so distinct CDR3 sequences, approximately 8% appearing once. Study observations and caveats: Expanded TCRs clustered into significantly more large CDR3 similarity groups than controls, the analysis revealed. Alopecia affected the donors, so their immune response may differ from healthy people's.

Time point denoted: pre-sensitization, week 0. Treatment of the sample: therapeutic diphenylcyclopropenone sensitization with weekly scalp DPC. Total RNA was extracted from unfractionated whole blood. The TCR was taken from a man aged 18 to 29 with alopecia areata. Some clones in this sample may be carry-over from other donors' samples. This chain connects TRBV25-1 to TRBJ2-1, with 8 bases aligning to TRBD2. This material consisted of whole blood, taken in connection with sensitization to the hapten diphenylcyclopropenone (DPC). The CDR3 is CASSAPSGGNNEQFF. The CDR3 coding sequence is TGTGCCAGCAGTGCCCCGAGCGGGGGCAACAATGAGCAGTTCTTC.